This T cell receptor beta chain stems from a study of T cells in Graves' hyperthyroidism and ophthalmopathy. Study-level results: Clonotypes that were expanded in thyroid above 0.001 mostly appeared in blood too.

The V segment lost 5 bases and the J segment 2 bases; nucleotides outside the gene matches: 10. This CDR3 contains 16 residues. From germline, CDR1 is MNHEY and CDR2 SVGEGT. This clonotype occurred many times. The antigen is unknown. RNA transcripts provided the source from which TCR beta CDR3 regions were amplified. HTBI primers were the set used in a first-round RT-PCR of the TCR CDR3. A single record per CDR3 protein comes from TCRdb applying MiXCR to the multiplex PCR reads. The sample lists 350,000 or so distinct CDR3 sequences; around a fifth were seen once. Sample: blood. The TCR comes from a woman between 50 and 59 years old with Graves' hyperthyroidism. The genes are TRBV6-2 or TRBV6-3 and TRBJ2-7; 9 positions agree with TRBD2. The CDR3 region has the DNA TGTGCCAGCAGTCACCAGATGACTAGCGGCCCCTACGAGCAGTACTTC. This translates into CASSHQMTSGPYEQYF.